A few counts support the clone carrying this T cell receptor (beta chain). Method: immunoSEQ multiplex PCR; TCRdb's copy keeps in-frame clones and lacks some. The sample yields tens of thousands of clones, 60% to 75% seen once. This entry belongs to a study of T cell clones after liver transplantation. Across the study: A pre-transplant mixed lymphocyte reaction with TCRbeta sequencing defined graft-donor-reactive clones followed in post-transplant blood.

From germline, CDR1 is SGHDT and CDR2 YYEEEE. The CDR3 length is 14 residues. V lost 6 bases to trimming and J lost 7 bases; unmatched junction nucleotides: 5. The source material was CD4+ T cells from blood, sampled at the 22-month timepoint. The rearrangement links TRBV5-6 to TRBJ1-6, with TRBD1 matching over 9 bases. The source is a human patient who received a liver transplant. The T cells may come from the graft donor. The CDR3 reads CASTLDRGNSPLHF. The CDR3 coding sequence is TGTGCCAGCACCCTGGACAGGGGCAATTCACCCCTCCACTTT.